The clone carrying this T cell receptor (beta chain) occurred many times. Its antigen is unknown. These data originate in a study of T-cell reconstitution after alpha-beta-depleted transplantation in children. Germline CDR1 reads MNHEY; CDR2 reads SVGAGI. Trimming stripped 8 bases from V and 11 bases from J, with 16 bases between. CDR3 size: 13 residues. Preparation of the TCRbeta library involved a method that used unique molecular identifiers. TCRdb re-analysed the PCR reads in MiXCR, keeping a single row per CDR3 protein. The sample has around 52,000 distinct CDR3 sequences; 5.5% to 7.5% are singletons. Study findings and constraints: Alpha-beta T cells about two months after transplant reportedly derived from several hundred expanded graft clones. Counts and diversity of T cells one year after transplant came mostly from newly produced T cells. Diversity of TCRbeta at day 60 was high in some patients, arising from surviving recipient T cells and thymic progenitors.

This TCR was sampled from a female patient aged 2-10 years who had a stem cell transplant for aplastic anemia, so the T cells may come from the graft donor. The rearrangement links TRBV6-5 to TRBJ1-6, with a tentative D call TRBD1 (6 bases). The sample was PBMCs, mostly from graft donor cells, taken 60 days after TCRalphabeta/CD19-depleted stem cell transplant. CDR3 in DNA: TGTGCCAGCGGGGGCGCCGGTAGGGCACCCCTCCACTTT. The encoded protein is CASGGAGRAPLHF.